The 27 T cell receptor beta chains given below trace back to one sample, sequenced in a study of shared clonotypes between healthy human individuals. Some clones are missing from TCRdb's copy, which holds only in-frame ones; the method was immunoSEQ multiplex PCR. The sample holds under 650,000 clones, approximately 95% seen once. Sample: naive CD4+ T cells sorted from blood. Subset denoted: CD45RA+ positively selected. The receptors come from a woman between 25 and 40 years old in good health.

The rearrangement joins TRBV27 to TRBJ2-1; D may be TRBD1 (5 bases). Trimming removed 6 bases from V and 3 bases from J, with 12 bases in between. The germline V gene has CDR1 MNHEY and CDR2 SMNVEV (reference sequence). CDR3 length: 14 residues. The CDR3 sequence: CASRPGYRYNEQFF. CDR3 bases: TGTGCCAGCAGACCAGGGTATCGCTACAATGAGCAGTTCTTC.

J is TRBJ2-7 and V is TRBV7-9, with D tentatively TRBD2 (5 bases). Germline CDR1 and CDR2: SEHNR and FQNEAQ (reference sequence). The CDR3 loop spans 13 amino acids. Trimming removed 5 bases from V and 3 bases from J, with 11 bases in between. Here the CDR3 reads CASSKGGYYEQYF. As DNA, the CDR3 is TGTGCCAGCAGCAAAGGCGGGTACTACGAGCAGTACTTC.

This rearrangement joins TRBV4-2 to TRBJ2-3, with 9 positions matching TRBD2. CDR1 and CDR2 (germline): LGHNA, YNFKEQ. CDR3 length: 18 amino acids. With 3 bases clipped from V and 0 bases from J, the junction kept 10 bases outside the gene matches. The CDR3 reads CASSQQTSGVSSTDTQYF. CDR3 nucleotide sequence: TGTGCCAGCAGCCAGCAGACTAGCGGAGTATCTAGCACAGATACGCAGTATTTT.

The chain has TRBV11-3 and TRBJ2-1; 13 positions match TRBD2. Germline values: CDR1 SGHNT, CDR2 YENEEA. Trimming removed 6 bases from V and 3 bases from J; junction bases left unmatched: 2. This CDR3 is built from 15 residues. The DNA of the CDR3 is TGTGCCAGCAGGCGACTAGCGGGAGGCTACAATGAGCAGTTCTTC. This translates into CASRRLAGGYNEQFF. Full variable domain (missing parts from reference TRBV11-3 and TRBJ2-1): EAGVVQSPRYKIIEKKQPVAFWCNPISGHNTLYWYLQNLGQGPELLIRYENEEAVDDSQLPKDRFSAERLKGVDSTLKIQPAELGDSAVYLCASRRLAGGYNEQFFGPGTRLTVL.

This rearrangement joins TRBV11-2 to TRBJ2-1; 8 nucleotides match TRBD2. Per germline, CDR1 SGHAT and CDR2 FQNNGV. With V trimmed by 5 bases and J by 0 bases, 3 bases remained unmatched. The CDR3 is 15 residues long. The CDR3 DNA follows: TGTGCCAGCAGCGGGAGCGGGAGCTCCTACAATGAGCAGTTCTTC. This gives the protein CASSGSGSSYNEQFF.

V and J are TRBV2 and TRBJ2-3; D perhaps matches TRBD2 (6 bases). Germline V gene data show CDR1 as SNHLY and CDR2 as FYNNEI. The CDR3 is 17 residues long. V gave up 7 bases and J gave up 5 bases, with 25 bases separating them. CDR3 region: CASIVRPDSGVKDTQYF. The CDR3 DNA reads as TGTGCCAGCATAGTTCGCCCGGACTCGGGAGTCAAAGATACGCAGTATTTT.

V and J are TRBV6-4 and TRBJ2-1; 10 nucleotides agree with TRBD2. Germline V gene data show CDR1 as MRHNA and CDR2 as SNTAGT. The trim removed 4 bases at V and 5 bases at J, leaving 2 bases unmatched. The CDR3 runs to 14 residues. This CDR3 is CASSAGTSDNEQFF. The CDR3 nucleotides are TGTGCCAGCAGTGCCGGGACTAGCGACAATGAGCAGTTCTTC.

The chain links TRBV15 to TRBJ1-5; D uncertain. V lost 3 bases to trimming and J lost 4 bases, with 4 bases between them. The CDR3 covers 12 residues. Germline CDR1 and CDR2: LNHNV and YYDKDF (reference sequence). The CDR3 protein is CATSSKNQPQHF. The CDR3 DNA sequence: TGTGCCACCAGCAGTAAGAATCAGCCCCAGCATTTT.

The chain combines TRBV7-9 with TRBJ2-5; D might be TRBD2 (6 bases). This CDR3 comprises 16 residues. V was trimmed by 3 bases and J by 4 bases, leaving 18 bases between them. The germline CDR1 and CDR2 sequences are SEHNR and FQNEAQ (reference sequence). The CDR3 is CASSFPWGGAGETQYF. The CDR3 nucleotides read TGTGCCAGCAGCTTCCCCTGGGGCGGGGCAGGAGAGACCCAGTACTTC.

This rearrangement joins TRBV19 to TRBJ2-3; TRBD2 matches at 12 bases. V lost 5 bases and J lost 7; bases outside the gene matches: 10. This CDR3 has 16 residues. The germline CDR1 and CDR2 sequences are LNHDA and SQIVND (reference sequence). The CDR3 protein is CASSLGLAGSIYTQYF. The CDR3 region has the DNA TGTGCCAGTAGTCTCGGACTAGCGGGGAGCATTTATACGCAGTATTTT. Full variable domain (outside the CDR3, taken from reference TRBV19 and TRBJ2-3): DGGITQSPKYLFRKEGQNVTLSCEQNLNHDAMYWYRQDPGQGLRLIYYSQIVNDFQKGDIAEGYSVSREKKESFPLTVTSAQKNPTAFYLCASSLGLAGSIYTQYFGPGTRLTVL.

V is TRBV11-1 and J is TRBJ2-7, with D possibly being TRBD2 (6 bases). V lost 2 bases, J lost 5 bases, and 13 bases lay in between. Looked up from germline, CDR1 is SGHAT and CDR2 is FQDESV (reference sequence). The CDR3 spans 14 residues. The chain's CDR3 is CASSLHPTGDEQYF. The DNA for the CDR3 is TGTGCCAGCAGCTTACACCCCACGGGAGACGAGCAGTACTTC.

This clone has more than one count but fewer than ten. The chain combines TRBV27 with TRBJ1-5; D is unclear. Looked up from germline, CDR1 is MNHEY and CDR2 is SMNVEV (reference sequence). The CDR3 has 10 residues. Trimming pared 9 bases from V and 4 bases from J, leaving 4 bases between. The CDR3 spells CARDNQPQHF. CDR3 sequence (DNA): TGTGCCAGGGATAATCAGCCCCAGCATTTT.

CDR3 loop: CASSLDSRTLSYEQYF. The CDR3 nucleotides are TGTGCCAGCAGCTTAGATTCCCGGACCCTGTCCTACGAGCAGTACTTC. The chain couples TRBV7-2 to TRBJ2-7; D is undetermined. Germline V lookup: CDR1 SGHTA, CDR2 FQGNSA. V lost 1 base and J 1 base, leaving 14 bases between the germline ends. CDR3 length: 16 amino acids.

As DNA, the CDR3 is TGTGCCAGCAGTTTAAATTGGGCGGGCTCCTCTGGAAACACCATATATTTT. It translates to CASSLNWAGSSGNTIYF. The gene calls are TRBV28 and TRBJ1-3; D is uncertain. This CDR3 contains 17 residues. Germline lookup yields CDR1 MDHEN and CDR2 SYDVKM. V was cut by 2 bases and J by 0 bases, with 14 bases left in between.

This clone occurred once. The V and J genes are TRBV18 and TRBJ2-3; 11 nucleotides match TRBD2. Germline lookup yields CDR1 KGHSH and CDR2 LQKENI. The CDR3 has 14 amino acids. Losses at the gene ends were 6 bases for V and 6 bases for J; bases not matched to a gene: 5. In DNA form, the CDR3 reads TGTGCCAGCTCCCTTAGCGGGAGGGCGGATACGCAGTATTTT. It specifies CASSLSGRADTQYF.

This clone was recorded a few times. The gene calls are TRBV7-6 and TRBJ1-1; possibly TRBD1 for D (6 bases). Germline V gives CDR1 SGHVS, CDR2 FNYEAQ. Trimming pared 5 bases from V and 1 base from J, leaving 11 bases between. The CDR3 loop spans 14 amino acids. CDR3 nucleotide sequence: TGTGCCAGCAGCCTAAAGGGGGGGAACACTGAAGCTTTCTTT. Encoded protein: CASSLKGGNTEAFF.

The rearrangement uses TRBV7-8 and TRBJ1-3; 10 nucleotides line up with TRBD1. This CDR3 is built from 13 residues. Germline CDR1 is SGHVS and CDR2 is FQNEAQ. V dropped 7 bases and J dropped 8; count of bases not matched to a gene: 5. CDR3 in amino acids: CASNKDRGDTIYF. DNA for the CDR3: TGTGCCAGCAACAAGGACAGGGGGGACACCATATATTTT.

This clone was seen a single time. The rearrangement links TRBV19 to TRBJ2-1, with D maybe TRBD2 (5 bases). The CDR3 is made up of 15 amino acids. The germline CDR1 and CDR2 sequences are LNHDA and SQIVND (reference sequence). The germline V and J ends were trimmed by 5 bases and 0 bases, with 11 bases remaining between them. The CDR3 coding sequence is TGTGCCAGTAGTCGGACTTCCGACTCCTACAATGAGCAGTTCTTC. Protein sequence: CASSRTSDSYNEQFF. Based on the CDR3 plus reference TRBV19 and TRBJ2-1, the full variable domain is DGGITQSPKYLFRKEGQNVTLSCEQNLNHDAMYWYRQDPGQGLRLIYYSQIVNDFQKGDIAEGYSVSREKKESFPLTVTSAQKNPTAFYLCASSRTSDSYNEQFFGPGTRLTVL.

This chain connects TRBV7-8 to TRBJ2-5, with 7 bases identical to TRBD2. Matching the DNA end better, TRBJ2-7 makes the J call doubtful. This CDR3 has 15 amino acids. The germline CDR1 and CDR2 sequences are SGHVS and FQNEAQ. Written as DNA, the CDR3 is TGTGCCAGCAGCGAGGGACCCGGCGGGAGTAACGAGCAGTACTTC. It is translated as CASSEGPGGSNEQYF.

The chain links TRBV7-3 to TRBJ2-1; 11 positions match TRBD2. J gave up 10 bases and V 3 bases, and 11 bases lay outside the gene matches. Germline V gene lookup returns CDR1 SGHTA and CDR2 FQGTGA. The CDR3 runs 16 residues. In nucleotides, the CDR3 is TGTGCCAGCAGCTTGGGGACTAGCGGACCGACGATGGAGCAGTTCTTC. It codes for CASSLGTSGPTMEQFF. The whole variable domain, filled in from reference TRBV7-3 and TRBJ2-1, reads GAGVSQTPSNKVTEKGKYVELRCDPISGHTALYWYRQSLGQGPEFLIYFQGTGAADDSGLPNDRFFAVRPEGSVSTLKIQRTERGDSAVYLCASSLGTSGPTMEQFFGPGTRLTVL.

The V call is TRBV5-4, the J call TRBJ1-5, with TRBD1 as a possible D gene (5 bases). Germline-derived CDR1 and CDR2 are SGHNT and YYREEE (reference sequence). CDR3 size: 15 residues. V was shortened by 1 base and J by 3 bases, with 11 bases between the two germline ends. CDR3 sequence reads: CASSLSGRFNQPQHF. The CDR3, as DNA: TGTGCCAGCAGCTTGTCAGGGCGCTTCAATCAGCCCCAGCATTTT.

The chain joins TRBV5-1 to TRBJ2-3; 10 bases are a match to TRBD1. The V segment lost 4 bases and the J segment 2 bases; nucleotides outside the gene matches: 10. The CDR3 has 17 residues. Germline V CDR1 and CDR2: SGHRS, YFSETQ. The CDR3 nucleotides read TGCGCCAGCAGCCGTGTGACCGGGACAGGGGACACAGATACGCAGTATTTT. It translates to CASSRVTGTGDTDTQYF. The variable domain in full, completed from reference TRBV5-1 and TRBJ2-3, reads KAGVTQTPRYLIKTRGQQVTLSCSPISGHRSVSWYQQTPGQGLQFLFEYFSETQRNKGNFPGRFSGRQFSNSRSEMNVSTLELGDSALYLCASSRVTGTGDTDTQYFGPGTRLTVL.

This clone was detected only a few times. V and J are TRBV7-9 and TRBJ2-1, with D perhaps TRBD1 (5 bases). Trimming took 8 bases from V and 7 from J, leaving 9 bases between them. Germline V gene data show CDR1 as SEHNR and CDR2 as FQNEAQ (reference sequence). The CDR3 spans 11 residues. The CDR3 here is CASSQGNEQFF. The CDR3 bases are TGTGCCAGCTCTCAGGGAAATGAGCAGTTCTTC. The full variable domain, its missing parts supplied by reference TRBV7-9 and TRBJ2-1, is DTGVSQNPRHKITKRGQNVTFRCDPISEHNRLYWYRQTLGQGPEFLTYFQNEAQLEKSRLLSDRFSAERPKGSFSTLEIQRTEQGDSAMYLCASSQGNEQFFGPGTRLTVL.

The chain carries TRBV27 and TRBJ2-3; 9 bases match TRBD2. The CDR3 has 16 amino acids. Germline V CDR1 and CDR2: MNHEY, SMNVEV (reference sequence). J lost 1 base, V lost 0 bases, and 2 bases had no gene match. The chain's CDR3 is CASSLSQREGTDTQYF. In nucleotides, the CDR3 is TGTGCCAGCAGTTTATCGCAGCGGGAGGGCACAGATACGCAGTATTTT.

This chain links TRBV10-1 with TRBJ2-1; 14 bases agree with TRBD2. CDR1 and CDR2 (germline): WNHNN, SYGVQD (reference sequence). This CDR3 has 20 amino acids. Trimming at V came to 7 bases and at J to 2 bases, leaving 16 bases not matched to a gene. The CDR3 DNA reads TGCGCCAGCATTAGAAACGGGACTAGCGGGAGTCAAGGCGCCTACAATGAGCAGTTCTTC. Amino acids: CASIRNGTSGSQGAYNEQFF.

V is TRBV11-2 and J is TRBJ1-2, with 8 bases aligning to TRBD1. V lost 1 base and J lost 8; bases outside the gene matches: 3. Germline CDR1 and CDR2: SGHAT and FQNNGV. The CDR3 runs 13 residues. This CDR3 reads CASSLGTGPGYTF. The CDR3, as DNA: TGTGCCAGCAGCTTAGGGACAGGGCCCGGCTACACCTTC.

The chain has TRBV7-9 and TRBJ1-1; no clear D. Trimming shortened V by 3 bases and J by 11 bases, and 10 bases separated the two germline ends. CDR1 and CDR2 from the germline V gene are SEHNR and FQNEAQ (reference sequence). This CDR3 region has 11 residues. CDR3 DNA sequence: TGTGCCAGCAGCTTGGGCGTTGGGGCTTTCTTT. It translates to CASSLGVGAFF.